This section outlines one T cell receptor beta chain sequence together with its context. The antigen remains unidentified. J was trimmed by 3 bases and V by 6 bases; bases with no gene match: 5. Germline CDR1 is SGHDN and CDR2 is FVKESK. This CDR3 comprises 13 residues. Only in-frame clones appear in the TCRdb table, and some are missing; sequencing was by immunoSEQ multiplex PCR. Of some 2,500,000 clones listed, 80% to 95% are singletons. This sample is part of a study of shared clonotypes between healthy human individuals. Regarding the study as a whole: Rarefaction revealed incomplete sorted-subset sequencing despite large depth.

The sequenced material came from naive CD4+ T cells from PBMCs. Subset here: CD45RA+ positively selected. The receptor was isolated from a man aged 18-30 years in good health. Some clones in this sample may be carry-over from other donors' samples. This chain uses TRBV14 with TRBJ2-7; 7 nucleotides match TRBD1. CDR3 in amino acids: CASRNSGGYEQYF. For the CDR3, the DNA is TGTGCCAGCAGGAACTCAGGGGGCTACGAGCAGTACTTC.